This TCR beta chain originates from a study of tumor and adjacent non-tumor tissue in lung cancer. About the research overall: Each sample yielded 3.5 million to 4.5 million productive TCRbeta reads on average. General study points: In normal lung, the top 100 clones were significantly more dominant than in tumor. Shorter survival was associated with higher TCR diversity in tumors.

This CDR3 comprises 14 residues. Per the germline V gene, CDR1 is LGHNA and CDR2 is YNFKEQ. Notes on this clonotype: Its antigen remains unidentified. Its ends do not fully match the called genes, so a read error is possible.

The template was RNA from unsorted bulk tissue. Three rounds of nested PCR, following a modified ARM-PCR protocol, produced the TCRbeta library. MiXCR, applied by TCRdb to the multiplex PCR reads, yields one record per CDR3 protein. In the table there are over 110,000 distinct CDR3 sequences, around 67% of which are singletons. The sample comprised lung tumor tissue. The receptor's source is a man between 60 and 75 years old with small cell lung cancer. The rearrangement links TRBV4-2 to TRBJ1-1, with D hard to call. In DNA, the CDR3 is TGTGCCAGCAGACAAGACGGCGAAGGCACTGAAGCTTTCTTT. This gives the protein CASRQDGEGTEAFF.